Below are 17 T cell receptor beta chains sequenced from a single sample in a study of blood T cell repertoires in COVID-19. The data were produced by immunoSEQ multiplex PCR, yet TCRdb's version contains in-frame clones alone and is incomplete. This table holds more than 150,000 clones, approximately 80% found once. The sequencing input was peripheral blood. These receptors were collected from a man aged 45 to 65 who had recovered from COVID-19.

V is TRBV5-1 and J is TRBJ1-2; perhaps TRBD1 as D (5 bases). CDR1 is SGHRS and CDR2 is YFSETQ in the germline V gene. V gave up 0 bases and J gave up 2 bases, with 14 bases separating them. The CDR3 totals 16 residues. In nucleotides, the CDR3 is TGCGCCAGCAGCTTGGATCCCGGGGGGGAGAACTATGGCTACACCTTC. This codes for CASSLDPGGENYGYTF.

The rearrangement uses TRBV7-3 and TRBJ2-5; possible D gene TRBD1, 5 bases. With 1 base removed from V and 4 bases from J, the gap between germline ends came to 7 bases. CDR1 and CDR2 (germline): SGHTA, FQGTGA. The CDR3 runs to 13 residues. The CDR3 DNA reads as TGTGCCAGCAGCTTAAGGGGCCGAGAGACCCAGTACTTC. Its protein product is CASSLRGRETQYF.

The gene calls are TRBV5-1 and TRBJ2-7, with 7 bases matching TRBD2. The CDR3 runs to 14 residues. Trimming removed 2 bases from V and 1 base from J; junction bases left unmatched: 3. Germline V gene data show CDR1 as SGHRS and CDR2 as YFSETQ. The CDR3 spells CASSFAGVSYEQYF. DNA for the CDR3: TGCGCCAGCAGCTTTGCGGGAGTATCCTACGAGCAGTACTTC.

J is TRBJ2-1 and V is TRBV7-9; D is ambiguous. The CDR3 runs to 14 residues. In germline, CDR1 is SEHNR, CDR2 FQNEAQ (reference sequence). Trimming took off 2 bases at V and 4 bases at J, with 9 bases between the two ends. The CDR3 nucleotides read TGTGCCAGCAGCTTATTAACAAAGTACAATGAGCAGTTCTTC. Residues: CASSLLTKYNEQFF.

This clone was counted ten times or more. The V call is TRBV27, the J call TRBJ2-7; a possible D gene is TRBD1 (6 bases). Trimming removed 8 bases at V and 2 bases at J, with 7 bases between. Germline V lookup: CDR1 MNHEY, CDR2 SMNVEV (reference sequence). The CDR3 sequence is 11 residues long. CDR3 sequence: CASGTTYEQYF. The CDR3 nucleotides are TGTGCCAGCGGGACAACCTACGAGCAGTACTTC.

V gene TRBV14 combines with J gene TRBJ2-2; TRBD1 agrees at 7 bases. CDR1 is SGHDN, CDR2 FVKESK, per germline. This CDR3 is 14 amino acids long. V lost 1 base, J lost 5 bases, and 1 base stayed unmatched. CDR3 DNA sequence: TGTGCCAGCAGCCAAGGCAGGGGGACCGGGGAGCTGTTTTTT. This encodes CASSQGRGTGELFF.

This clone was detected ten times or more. DNA of the CDR3: TGTGCCAGCATGCCCAGGGAGAACACTGAAGCTTTCTTT. The encoded protein is CASMPRENTEAFF. The V and J genes are TRBV2 and TRBJ1-1; weak D call: TRBD1 (5 bases). The V and J ends lost 7 bases and 1 base respectively, with 10 bases between them. The CDR3 length is 13 residues. CDR1 is SNHLY and CDR2 is FYNNEI in the germline V gene.

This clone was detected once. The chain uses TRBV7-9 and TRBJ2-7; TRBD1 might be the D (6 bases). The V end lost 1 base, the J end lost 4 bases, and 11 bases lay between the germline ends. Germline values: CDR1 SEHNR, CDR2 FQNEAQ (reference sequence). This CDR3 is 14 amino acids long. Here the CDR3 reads CASSLGAGEYEQYF. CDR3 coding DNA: TGTGCCAGCAGCTTAGGCGCAGGGGAGTACGAGCAGTACTTC.

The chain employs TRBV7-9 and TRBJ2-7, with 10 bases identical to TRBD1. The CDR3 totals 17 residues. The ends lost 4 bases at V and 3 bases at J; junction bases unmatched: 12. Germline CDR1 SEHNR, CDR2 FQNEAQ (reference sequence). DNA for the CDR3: TGTGCCAGCAGCTCAAATCGCCCGGGACAGGGGAACTACGAGCAGTACTTC. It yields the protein CASSSNRPGQGNYEQYF.

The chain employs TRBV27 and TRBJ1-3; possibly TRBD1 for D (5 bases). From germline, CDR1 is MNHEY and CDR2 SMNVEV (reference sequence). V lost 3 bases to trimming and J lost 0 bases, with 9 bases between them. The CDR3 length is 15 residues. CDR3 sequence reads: CASSFLGGSGNTIYF. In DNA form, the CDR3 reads TGTGCCAGCAGTTTCCTCGGGGGCTCTGGAAACACCATATATTTT.

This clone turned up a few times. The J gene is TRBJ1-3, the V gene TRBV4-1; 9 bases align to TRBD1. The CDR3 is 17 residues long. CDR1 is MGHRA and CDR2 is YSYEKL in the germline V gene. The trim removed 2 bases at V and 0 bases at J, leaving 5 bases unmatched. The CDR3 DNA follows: TGCGCCAGCAGCCAACGGACAGGGGCCTTCTCTGGAAACACCATATATTTT. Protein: CASSQRTGAFSGNTIYF.

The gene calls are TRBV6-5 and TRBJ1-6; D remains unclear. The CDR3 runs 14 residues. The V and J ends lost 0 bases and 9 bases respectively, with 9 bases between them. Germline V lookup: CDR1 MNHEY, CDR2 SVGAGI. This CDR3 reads CASSYSGGGSPLHF. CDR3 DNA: TGTGCCAGCAGTTACTCCGGAGGTGGTTCACCCCTCCACTTT.

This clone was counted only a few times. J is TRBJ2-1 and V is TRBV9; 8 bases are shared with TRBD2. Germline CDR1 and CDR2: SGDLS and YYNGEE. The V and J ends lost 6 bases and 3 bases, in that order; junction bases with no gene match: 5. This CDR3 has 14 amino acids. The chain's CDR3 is CASNPGTSYNEQFF. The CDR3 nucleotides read TGTGCCAGCAACCCTGGGACTAGCTACAATGAGCAGTTCTTC.

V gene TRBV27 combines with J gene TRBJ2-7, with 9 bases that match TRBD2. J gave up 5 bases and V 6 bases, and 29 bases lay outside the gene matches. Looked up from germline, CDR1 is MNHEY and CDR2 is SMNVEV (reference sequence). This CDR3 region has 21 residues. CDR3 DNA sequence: TGTGCCAGCAGCCTTTCGGACGAAACGGTTTTTCTAGGGACTAGCTCGAACGAGCAGTACTTC. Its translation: CASSLSDETVFLGTSSNEQYF.

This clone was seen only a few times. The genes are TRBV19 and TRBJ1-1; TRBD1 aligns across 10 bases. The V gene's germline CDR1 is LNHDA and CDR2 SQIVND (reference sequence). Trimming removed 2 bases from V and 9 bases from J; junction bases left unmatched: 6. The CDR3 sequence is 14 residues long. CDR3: CASSISFDRGQAFF. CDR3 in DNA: TGTGCCAGTAGTATATCCTTCGACAGGGGGCAAGCTTTCTTT.

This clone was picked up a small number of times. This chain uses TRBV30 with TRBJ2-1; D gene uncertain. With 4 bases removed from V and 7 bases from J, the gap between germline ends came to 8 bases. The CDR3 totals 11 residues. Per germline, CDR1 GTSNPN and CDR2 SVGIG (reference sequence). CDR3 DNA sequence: TGTGCCTGGAAATCGTTAAATGAGCAGTTCTTC. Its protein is CAWKSLNEQFF. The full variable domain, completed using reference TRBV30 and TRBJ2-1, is SQTIHQWPATLVQPVGSPLSLECTVEGTSNPNLYWYRQAAGRGLQLLFYSVGIGQISSEVPQNLSASRPQDRQFILSSKKLLLSDSGFYLCAWKSLNEQFFGPGTRLTVL.

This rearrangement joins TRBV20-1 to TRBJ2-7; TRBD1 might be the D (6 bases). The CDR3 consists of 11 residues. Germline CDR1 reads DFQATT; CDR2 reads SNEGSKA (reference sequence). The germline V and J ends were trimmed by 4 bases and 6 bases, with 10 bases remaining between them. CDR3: CSAKQGAEQYF. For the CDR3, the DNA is TGCAGTGCTAAACAGGGAGCCGAGCAGTACTTC.